A single sample is the source of the 15 T cell receptor beta chains below, sequenced in a study of blood T cell repertoires in COVID-19. Clones were read by immunoSEQ multiplex PCR, and TCRdb kept only the in-frame ones, dropping some. The sample has approximately 200,000 clones; around 86% are singletons. Sequenced input: PBMCs or T cells enriched from blood (not recorded which). Every receptor here comes from a woman in her twenties or thirties who had recovered from COVID-19.

The CDR3 coding sequence is TGCGCCAGCAGTACCATAGAGGGTTTCAACACCGGGGAGCTGTTTTTT. Protein product: CASSTIEGFNTGELFF. The V gene is TRBV10-1, the J gene TRBJ2-2, with D possibly being TRBD2 (5 bases). The CDR3 consists of 16 residues. The germline V gene encodes CDR1 WNHNN and CDR2 SYGVQD (reference sequence). The germline V and J ends were trimmed by 5 bases and 2 bases, with 15 bases remaining between them.

The rearrangement links TRBV7-3 to TRBJ2-7; TRBD2 agrees at 13 bases. V shed 2 bases and J 5 bases; nucleotides not matched to a gene: 6. The CDR3 is 16 amino acids. The germline CDR1 and CDR2 sequences are SGHTA and FQGTGA. The CDR3 is CASSLGPGLAGHEQYF. CDR3 coding DNA: TGTGCCAGCAGCTTAGGGCCGGGACTAGCGGGGCACGAGCAGTACTTC.

V and J are TRBV27 and TRBJ2-3; tentative D call: TRBD2 (6 bases). V was shortened by 5 bases and J by 8 bases, with 14 bases between the two germline ends. The CDR3 contains 13 residues. Germline loops: CDR1 MNHEY, CDR2 SMNVEV (reference sequence). CDR3: CASSPGAGGTQYF. The CDR3 coding sequence is TGTGCCAGCAGTCCGGGAGCCGGAGGTACGCAGTATTTT.

The genes are TRBV5-4 and TRBJ2-2, with 9 bases that match TRBD1. CDR1 and CDR2 from the germline V gene are SGHNT and YYREEE (reference sequence). The CDR3 covers 16 residues. The V gene end was trimmed by 5 bases and the J gene end by 6 bases; junction bases not matched to a gene: 11. The chain's CDR3 is CASRPRDREFSGELFF. The CDR3 DNA reads as TGTGCCAGCAGACCTCGGGACAGGGAATTTTCCGGGGAGCTGTTTTTT.

The gene calls are TRBV7-8 and TRBJ2-7; D is perhaps TRBD1 (5 bases). From germline, CDR1 is SGHVS and CDR2 FQNEAQ. Trimming pared 3 bases from V and 9 bases from J, leaving 15 bases between. This CDR3 contains 13 residues. The CDR3 sequence: CASSFYGQGLQYF. CDR3 DNA sequence: TGTGCCAGCAGCTTTTATGGCCAGGGCTTGCAGTACTTC.

V is TRBV7-2 and J is TRBJ2-7; TRBD2 matches 7 bases. The CDR3 consists of 17 residues. Germline V gives CDR1 SGHTA, CDR2 FQGNSA. V trimming: 3 bases; J trimming: 0 bases; junction bases outside the gene matches: 11. DNA for the CDR3: TGTGCCAGCAGCTTCGGACTAGACTGGAAGAGCTCCTACGAGCAGTACTTC. Translated, it gives CASSFGLDWKSSYEQYF.

J is TRBJ1-1 and V is TRBV6-5, with unresolved D. CDR1 MNHEY and CDR2 SVGAGI come from the germline V gene. This CDR3 is 12 amino acids long. V shed 10 bases and J shed 1 base, with 10 bases lying between them. The CDR3, as DNA: TGTGCCACCGTGGCGGCGAACACTGAAGCTTTCTTT. Its protein product is CATVAANTEAFF.

The J gene is TRBJ2-7, the V gene TRBV12-3 or TRBV12-4; D possibly corresponds to TRBD2 (6 bases). The CDR3 covers 13 residues. The ends were cut back, 5 bases at V and 2 bases at J, with 10 bases in the middle. DNA for the CDR3: TGTGCCAGCAGTCGGGACTTGGCCTACGAGCAGTACTTC. Amino acid sequence: CASSRDLAYEQYF.

The chain has TRBV7-2 and TRBJ2-7; 7 nucleotides match TRBD2. V lost 5 bases and J lost 6; bases outside the gene matches: 10. Germline CDR1 reads SGHTA; CDR2 reads FQGNSA. The length of the CDR3 is 14 residues. The CDR3 sequence: CASSPRSGTFEQYF. The CDR3, as DNA: TGTGCCAGCAGCCCACGAAGCGGGACCTTCGAGCAGTACTTC.

This clone was found a few times. The V call is TRBV25-1, the J call TRBJ1-2; no reliable D call. Per germline, CDR1 MGHDK and CDR2 SYGVNS. V lost 7 bases and J 8 bases, leaving 17 bases between the germline ends. The CDR3 covers 13 residues. The CDR3 protein is CASTSGAGGGYTF. The CDR3 bases are TGTGCCAGCACTAGCGGAGCTGGAGGAGGCTACACCTTC.

In nucleotides, the CDR3 is TGTGCCAGCAGTACAACCTCGGAGCAGTACTTC. Its protein is CASSTTSEQYF. The chain employs TRBV6-2 or TRBV6-3 and TRBJ2-7; no clear D gene. The CDR3 totals 11 residues. Trimming left V 5 bases short and J 7 bases short, with 9 bases between. From germline, CDR1 is MNHEY and CDR2 SVGEGT.

The rearrangement uses TRBV7-9 and TRBJ1-2; 7 nucleotides match TRBD1. V was clipped by 6 bases and J by 2 bases; unmatched bases: 6. Germline loops: CDR1 SEHNR, CDR2 FQNEAQ (reference sequence). CDR3 size: 14 residues. The CDR3 bases are TGTGCCAGCAGGGATACAGGGGCAAACTATGGCTACACCTTC. It yields the protein CASRDTGANYGYTF.

CDR3 residues: CASSPPGQPIMKDSGANVLTF. Written as DNA, the CDR3 is TGTGCCAGTAGTCCTCCGGGACAGCCTATTATGAAGGACTCTGGGGCCAACGTCCTGACTTTC. V and J are TRBV19 and TRBJ2-6, with 7 bases that match TRBD1. The CDR3 is 21 amino acids. Per germline, CDR1 LNHDA and CDR2 SQIVND (reference sequence). The trim removed 5 bases at V and 0 bases at J, leaving 19 bases unmatched. The variable domain in full, with the rest retrieved from reference TRBV19 and TRBJ2-6, is DGGITQSPKYLFRKEGQNVTLSCEQNLNHDAMYWYRQDPGQGLRLIYYSQIVNDFQKGDIAEGYSVSREKKESFPLTVTSAQKNPTAFYLCASSPPGQPIMKDSGANVLTFGAGSRLTVL.

The chain has TRBV28 and TRBJ2-7; 7 nucleotides agree with TRBD1. Looked up from germline, CDR1 is MDHEN and CDR2 is SYDVKM. After removal of 5 bases from V and 0 bases from J, the junction contained 7 bases not matched to a gene. The CDR3 totals 15 residues. Written as DNA, the CDR3 is TGTGCCAGCAGTACTGCCGGGACAGACTCCTACGAGCAGTACTTC. It specifies CASSTAGTDSYEQYF.

The V call is TRBV5-6, the J call TRBJ1-5; tentative D call: TRBD1 (5 bases). This CDR3 is built from 15 residues. Trimming cost V 2 bases and J 0 bases, with 9 bases left between them. CDR1 is SGHDT, CDR2 YYEEEE, per germline. CDR3 loop: CASSFRTNSNQPQHF. CDR3 in DNA: TGTGCCAGCAGCTTTCGGACAAATAGCAATCAGCCCCAGCATTTT.